Below, 10 T cell receptor beta chains from the same sample are listed, as sequenced in a study of T cells in Graves' hyperthyroidism and ophthalmopathy. TCR beta CDR3 regions were amplified from RNA transcripts. The TCR CDR3 first-round RT-PCR relied on the HTBI primer set. Each CDR3 protein is one row after TCRdb ran MiXCR on the multiplex PCR reads. This sample carries 300,000 to 350,000 distinct CDR3 sequences, 21% of them seen once, and the ten largest clones take about 50%. The sequenced sample consisted of blood. The receptor set was obtained from a woman between 50 and 59 years old with Graves' hyperthyroidism.

There are many counts of this clonotype. The chain employs TRBV29-1 and TRBJ2-5; D not certain. Germline-derived CDR1 and CDR2 are SQVTM and ANQGSEA. The CDR3 is 13 residues long. With 5 bases removed from V and 4 bases from J, the gap between germline ends came to 14 bases. DNA for the CDR3: TGCAGCGTTCGGAAGAGTCTGAGAGAGACCCAGTACTTC. Its translation is CSVRKSLRETQYF.

There are many counts of this clonotype. J is TRBJ2-3 and V is TRBV7-8, with 8 bases fitting TRBD1. The trim removed 5 bases at V and 1 base at J, leaving 8 bases unmatched. The V gene's germline CDR1 is SGHVS and CDR2 FQNEAQ. The CDR3 runs to 16 residues. CDR3 residues: CASSPGQVRGTDTQYF. The CDR3 DNA is TGTGCCAGCAGCCCGGGACAGGTGAGGGGCACAGATACGCAGTATTTT.

This clonotype was seen at least ten times. V usage is TRBV20-1 and J usage is TRBJ2-1; TRBD1 matches 9 bases. With 3 bases clipped from V and 6 bases from J, the junction kept 6 bases outside the gene matches. The CDR3 sequence is 14 residues long. CDR1 DFQATT and CDR2 SNEGSKA come from the germline V gene (reference sequence). CDR3 amino acids: CSASRDRAFNEQFF. The CDR3 coding sequence is TGCAGTGCTAGTCGGGACAGGGCATTCAATGAGCAGTTCTTC.

This chain connects TRBV5-1 to TRBJ2-2; TRBD1 matches 9 bases. V shed 6 bases and J 4 bases; nucleotides not matched to a gene: 13. The CDR3 is 17 amino acids. The germline V gene has CDR1 SGHRS and CDR2 YFSETQ. CDR3 DNA: TGCGCCAGCACGCGGGGTCCGGGACAGGGAATCACCGGGGAGCTGTTTTTT. Translating it yields CASTRGPGQGITGELFF.

This clonotype was seen a handful of times. The chain employs TRBV12-3 or TRBV12-4 and TRBJ2-2; D is unresolved. V lost 2 bases, J lost 1 base, and 11 bases lay in between. The CDR3 contains 16 residues. The DNA of the CDR3 is TGTGCCAGCAGTTTACGGCAGCCTAAGAACACCGGGGAGCTGTTTTTT. As protein: CASSLRQPKNTGELFF.

This clonotype was counted at least ten times. V is TRBV5-1 and J is TRBJ2-1; unclear D gene. The germline V gene has CDR1 SGHRS and CDR2 YFSETQ. This CDR3 region has 14 residues. Trimming left V 0 bases short and J 5 bases short, with 9 bases between. The CDR3 DNA follows: TGCGCCAGCAGCTTGGAGCTCCCACACAATGAGCAGTTCTTC. It encodes CASSLELPHNEQFF.

Notes on this clonotype: Mismatch with germline at one junction end may stem from a read error. The chain has TRBV5-4 and TRBJ2-7; TRBD2 matches 11 bases. The CDR3 sequence is 17 residues long. Looked up from germline, CDR1 is SGHNT and CDR2 is YYREEE (reference sequence). CDR3 DNA: TGTGCCGGCAGCTTATCTAGCGGGGGGTCCCCCTCCTACGAGCAGTACTTC. It yields the protein CAGSLSSGGSPSYEQYF.

This clonotype was counted a few times. J is TRBJ2-6 and V is TRBV24-1; possible D gene TRBD2, 7 bases. The CDR3 is made up of 19 amino acids. Trimming removed 5 bases at V and 0 bases at J, with 19 bases between. CDR1 is KGHDR and CDR2 is SFDVKD in the germline V gene. CDR3 DNA sequence: TGTGCCACCAGTGGCCTTGGGGGGGGAGGGGGCTCTGGGGCCAACGTCCTGACTTTC. Protein: CATSGLGGGGGSGANVLTF.

In its sample, this clonotype was seen many times. The chain is built from TRBV7-9 and TRBJ2-1; D might be TRBD2 (6 bases). The ends were cut back, 5 bases at V and 9 bases at J, with 17 bases in the middle. The CDR3 runs to 14 residues. CDR1 SEHNR and CDR2 FQNEAQ come from the germline V gene (reference sequence). The CDR3 nucleotides are TGTGCCAGCAGCGCACGCGGAGGGGTCAGTGAGCAGTTCTTC. As protein: CASSARGGVSEQFF.

This clonotype has ten or more counts. CDR3 in DNA: TGTGCCAGCAGTTTACAGTTAACGGACACCGGGGAGCTGTTTTTT. Its protein is CASSLQLTDTGELFF. The rearrangement uses TRBV28 and TRBJ2-2; no reliable D call. The CDR3 sequence is 15 residues long. The V gene lost 2 bases and the J gene lost 3 bases, with 10 bases spanning the gap. Germline V gene sequence: CDR1 MDHEN, CDR2 SYDVKM.